The 15 T cell receptor beta chains given below trace back to one sample, sequenced in a study of OX40 agonist ivuxolimab in advanced cancers. Repertoires were generated with immunoSEQ multiplex PCR, while TCRdb's copy carries only in-frame clones and drops some. This sample has roughly 76,000 clones, with approximately 83% found just once. The material sequenced was CD4+ or CD8+ T cells sorted from blood, taken in a trial of the OX40 agonist ivuxolimab. These receptors were taken from an adult with an advanced solid tumor such as melanoma, head and neck, liver or kidney cancer.

The chain combines TRBV5-1 with TRBJ2-7; 8 nucleotides line up with TRBD2. Germline loops: CDR1 SGHRS, CDR2 YFSETQ. V trimming: 1 base; J trimming: 7 bases; junction bases outside the gene matches: 7. This CDR3 has 14 residues. In DNA, the CDR3 is TGCGCCAGCAGCTTGCGAGCGGGAGTTGGGGAGCAGTACTTC. Translating it yields CASSLRAGVGEQYF. The entire variable domain, with the rest obtained from reference TRBV5-1 and TRBJ2-7, is as follows: KAGVTQTPRYLIKTRGQQVTLSCSPISGHRSVSWYQQTPGQGLQFLFEYFSETQRNKGNFPGRFSGRQFSNSRSEMNVSTLELGDSALYLCASSLRAGVGEQYFGPGTRLTVT.

This sequence joins TRBV7-8 and TRBJ1-5; maybe TRBD1 (5 bases). Germline V CDR1 and CDR2: SGHVS, FQNEAQ. V lost 0 bases and J 4 bases, leaving 10 bases between the germline ends. This CDR3 has 15 residues. This CDR3 is CASSLADGGNQPQHF. The DNA for the CDR3 is TGTGCCAGCAGCTTAGCGGATGGGGGGAATCAGCCCCAGCATTTT.

The chain joins TRBV7-3 to TRBJ2-3; the match to TRBD2 covers 9 bases. Trimming took 3 bases from V and 4 from J; bases not matched to a gene: 8. The CDR3 has 16 residues. The V gene's germline CDR1 is SGHTA and CDR2 FQGTGA. The CDR3 loop is CASSFSGGSGADTQYF. DNA of the CDR3: TGTGCCAGCAGCTTCAGCGGGGGGAGCGGGGCAGATACGCAGTATTTT.

The V gene is TRBV10-3, the J gene TRBJ2-2; no reliable D call. Germline V lookup: CDR1 ENHRY, CDR2 SYGVKD. CDR3 size: 16 residues. V was shortened by 4 bases and J by 2 bases, with 14 bases between the two germline ends. CDR3 sequence reads: CAISGTNIPNTGELFF. In DNA, the CDR3 is TGTGCCATCAGTGGCACGAACATACCCAACACCGGGGAGCTGTTTTTT.

This chain joins TRBV29-1 and TRBJ2-7; D unresolved. Trimming stripped 2 bases from V and 2 bases from J, with 19 bases between. Looked up from germline, CDR1 is SQVTM and CDR2 is ANQGSEA. The CDR3 totals 16 residues. The CDR3 DNA sequence: TGCAGCGTTGAACGTGAGCACCCAGGAATAGCCTACGAGCAGTACTTC. This translates into CSVEREHPGIAYEQYF.

For the CDR3, the DNA is TGTGCCAGCAGTTTCCTAGGAGATGAGCAGTTCTTC. Translating gives CASSFLGDEQFF. The rearrangement links TRBV27 to TRBJ2-1, with unresolved D. The CDR3 is made up of 12 amino acids. V lost 3 bases and J lost 8, with 8 bases in between. Germline V gives CDR1 MNHEY, CDR2 SMNVEV (reference sequence).

The DNA for the CDR3 is TGTGCCAGCAGCCCCCACGGGGGGTCGAACCACAATGAGCAGTTCTTC. Translating gives CASSPHGGSNHNEQFF. This rearrangement joins TRBV7-2 to TRBJ2-1; the match to TRBD2 covers 7 bases. Per germline, CDR1 SGHTA and CDR2 FQGNSA. CDR3 length: 16 amino acids. After removal of 5 bases from V and 5 bases from J, the junction contained 12 bases not matched to a gene.

This rearrangement joins TRBV27 to TRBJ2-7; D possibly matches TRBD1 or TRBD2 (5 bases each). Germline V gene sequence: CDR1 MNHEY, CDR2 SMNVEV (reference sequence). This CDR3 is built from 13 residues. V lost 2 bases and J 2 bases, leaving 7 bases between the germline ends. For the CDR3, the DNA is TGTGCCAGCAGTTTACGGGGCCCCTACGAGCAGTACTTC. Translating it yields CASSLRGPYEQYF.

This clone was detected a few times. The V gene is TRBV5-1, the J gene TRBJ2-1; 13 bases match TRBD2. This CDR3 region has 18 residues. V shed 4 bases, J shed 0 bases, and the junction held 7 bases outside the gene matches. Germline CDR1 and CDR2: SGHRS and YFSETQ. CDR3 region: CASSEGLAGPSSYNEQFF. In DNA, the CDR3 is TGCGCCAGCAGCGAGGGACTAGCGGGGCCTAGCTCCTACAATGAGCAGTTCTTC.

The chain couples TRBV5-1 to TRBJ2-3; D is uncertain. The ends were cut back, 0 bases at V and 5 bases at J, with 4 bases in the middle. Germline-derived CDR1 and CDR2 are SGHRS and YFSETQ. The CDR3 consists of 12 residues. This CDR3 is CASSLGGDTQYF. In DNA form, the CDR3 reads TGCGCCAGCAGCTTGGGCGGAGATACGCAGTATTTT.

V usage is TRBV7-6 and J usage is TRBJ1-1; possibly TRBD1 for D (6 bases). This CDR3 is 16 amino acids long. Germline loops: CDR1 SGHVS, CDR2 FNYEAQ. Trimming pared 6 bases from V and 5 bases from J, leaving 22 bases between. In nucleotides, the CDR3 is TGTGCCAGCAGTTACCGGCCGTTGGCAGGGGATACTGAAGCTTTCTTT. Residues: CASSYRPLAGDTEAFF.

The chain combines TRBV15 with TRBJ1-2, with a possible D match to TRBD1 (5 bases). Germline-derived CDR1 and CDR2 are LNHNV and YYDKDF (reference sequence). The V end lost 1 base, the J end lost 8 bases, and 17 bases lay between the germline ends. This CDR3 comprises 15 residues. The DNA of the CDR3 is TGTGCCACCAGCAGAGCGACGGGGCGGGGGGACGGCTACACCTTC. This codes for CATSRATGRGDGYTF.

V usage is TRBV6-5 and J usage is TRBJ1-6; D gene uncertain. Germline V gene sequence: CDR1 MNHEY, CDR2 SVGAGI. The CDR3 covers 14 residues. V shed 4 bases and J shed 7 bases, with 11 bases lying between them. CDR3 DNA: TGTGCCAGCAGTTCACCTTTAAGGAATTCACCCCTCCACTTT. Translated, it gives CASSSPLRNSPLHF.

This clone has only one observation. This chain uses TRBV11-2 with TRBJ2-7, with D possibly being TRBD2 (5 bases). V was shortened by 3 bases and J by 1 base, with 22 bases between the two germline ends. Per the germline V gene, CDR1 is SGHAT and CDR2 is FQNNGV. The length of the CDR3 is 18 residues. Written as DNA, the CDR3 is TGTGCCAGCAGCTTTCGGTTTTGGGTAATCGGGATTTCCTACGAGCAGTACTTC. Protein sequence: CASSFRFWVIGISYEQYF.

CDR3 loop: CASSYGVATSTDTQYF. Written as DNA, the CDR3 is TGTGCCAGCAGTTATGGAGTAGCCACTAGCACAGATACGCAGTATTTT. The rearrangement joins TRBV6-5 to TRBJ2-3; D not resolved. The CDR3 is 16 amino acids. Trimming removed 3 bases at V and 0 bases at J, with 13 bases between. The germline gives CDR1 MNHEY, CDR2 SVGAGI.